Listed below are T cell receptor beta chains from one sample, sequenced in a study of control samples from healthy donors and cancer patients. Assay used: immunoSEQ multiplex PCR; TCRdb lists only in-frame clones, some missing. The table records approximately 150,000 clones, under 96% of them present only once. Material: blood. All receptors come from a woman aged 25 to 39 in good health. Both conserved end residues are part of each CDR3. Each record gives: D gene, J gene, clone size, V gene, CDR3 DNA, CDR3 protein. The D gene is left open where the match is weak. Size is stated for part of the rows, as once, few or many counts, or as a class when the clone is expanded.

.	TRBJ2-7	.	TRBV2	TGTGCCAGCAGGGCGTCACTAGAGCAGTACTTC	CASRASLEQYF
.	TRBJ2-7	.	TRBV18	TGTGCCAGCTCACCACGAGGGGAGGAGCAGTACTTC	CASSPRGEEQYF
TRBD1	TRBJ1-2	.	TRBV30	TGTGCCTGGAGTCTCAGGACAGGGCTATGGCGTGGCTACACCTTC	CAWSLRTGLWRGYTF
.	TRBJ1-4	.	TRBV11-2	TGTGCCAGCAGTTTTGGGGGGGGAGAAAAACTGTTTTTT	CASSFGGGEKLFF
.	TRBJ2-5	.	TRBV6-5	TGTGCCAGCAGTTATGGGCAGACACAAGAGACCCAGTACTTC	CASSYGQTQETQYF
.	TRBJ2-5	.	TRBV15	TGTGCCACGCGTCACAGTCGAACGGACCAAGAGACCCAGTACTTC	CATRHSRTDQETQYF
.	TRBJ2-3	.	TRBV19	TGTGCCAGTAGTATGTTAGACACAGATACGCAGTATTTT	CASSMLDTDTQYF
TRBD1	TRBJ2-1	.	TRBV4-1	TGCGCCAGCAGCCATTACTCCCAACCCGGGACAGGGGTATTACAGGAGCAGTTCTTC	CASSHYSQPGTGVLQEQFF
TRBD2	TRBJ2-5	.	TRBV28	TGTGCCAGCATCAGGACTAGCGGGGGTGGGACCCAGTACTTC	CASIRTSGGGTQYF
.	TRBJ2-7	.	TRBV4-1	TGCGCCAGCAGCCAAGGGGGAGTCGCGTACGAGCAGTACTTC	CASSQGGVAYEQYF
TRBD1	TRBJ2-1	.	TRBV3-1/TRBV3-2	TGTGCCAGCAGCCCTACAGGGGGGACCTACAATGAGCAGTTCTTC	CASSPTGGTYNEQFF
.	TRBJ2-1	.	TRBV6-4	TGTGCCAGCAGTGCCATAGGGACTGGTGGACACAATGAGCAGTTCTTC	CASSAIGTGGHNEQFF
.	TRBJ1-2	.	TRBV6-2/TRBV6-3	TGTGCCAGCAGTTACTCAGCTACTCAGGGGACGACCTTC	CASSYSATQGTTF
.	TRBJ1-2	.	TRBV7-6	TGTGCCAGCAGCCCCGGAGACAGCCCTATCTATGGCTACACCTTC	CASSPGDSPIYGYTF
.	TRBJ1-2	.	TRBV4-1	TGCGCCAGCAGCCAACTTTCCAGACCCTCTAACTATGGCTACACCTTC	CASSQLSRPSNYGYTF
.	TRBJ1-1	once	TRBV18	TGTGCCAGCTCACCTAGTGTTGGGGAGAACACTGAAGCTTTCTTT	CASSPSVGENTEAFF
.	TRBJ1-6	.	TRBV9	TGTGCCAGCAGCGGGGAGAGCGGGAGTAATAATTCACCCCTCCACTTT	CASSGESGSNNSPLHF
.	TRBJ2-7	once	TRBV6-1	TGTGCCAGCAGTGAATGGTCAGGGGCTCAAGCTCCCTACGAGCAGTACTTC	CASSEWSGAQAPYEQYF
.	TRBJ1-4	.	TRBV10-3	TGTGCCATCAGTGAGCAGGGACCAGCAACTAATGAAAAACTGTTTTTT	CAISEQGPATNEKLFF
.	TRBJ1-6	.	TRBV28	TGTGCCAGCAGTAAGACTGGGACGAATTCACCCCTCCACTTT	CASSKTGTNSPLHF
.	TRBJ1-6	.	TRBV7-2	TGTGCCAGCAGCTTAAAGGACTCCCTGGGGCATTCTAATTCACCCCTCCACTTT	CASSLKDSLGHSNSPLHF
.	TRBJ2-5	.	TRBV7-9	TGTGCCAGCAGCTTACGGGCAGGGGAGGAGACCCAGTACTTC	CASSLRAGEETQYF
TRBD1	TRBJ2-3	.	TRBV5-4	TGTGCCAGCAGCTTGGGACAGGGCGCGGCAGATACGCAGTATTTT	CASSLGQGAADTQYF
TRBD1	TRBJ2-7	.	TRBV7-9	TGTGCCAGCAGCTTACTTCGGACAGGGGCTAGGTCCTACGAGCAGTACTTC	CASSLLRTGARSYEQYF
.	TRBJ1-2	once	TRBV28	TGTGCCAGCAGTGAACAGGGAGTTCATGGCTACACCTTC	CASSEQGVHGYTF
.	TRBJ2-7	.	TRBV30	TGTGCCTGGAGTGTATCCTTTTGGTCCTACGAGCAGTACTTC	CAWSVSFWSYEQYF
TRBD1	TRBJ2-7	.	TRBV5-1	TGCGCCAGCAGCCTTGGGCCGACAGGGGGCTCCTACGAGCAGTACTTC	CASSLGPTGGSYEQYF
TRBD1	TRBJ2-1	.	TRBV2	TGTGCCAGCAGACAGGAAGGACAGGGATACGATGAGCAGTTCTTC	CASRQEGQGYDEQFF
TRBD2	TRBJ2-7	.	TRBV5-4	TGTGCCAGCAGCTTGTATCCGACTAGCGGTGCCTACGAGCAGTACTTC	CASSLYPTSGAYEQYF
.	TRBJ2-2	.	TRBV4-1	TGCGCCAGCAGACAGTGGGCAGGAAAAAACACCGGGGAGCTGTTTTTT	CASRQWAGKNTGELFF
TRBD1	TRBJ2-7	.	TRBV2	TGTGCCAGCAGCCGGGCCGGGACAGGGAGGTACGAGCAGTACTTC	CASSRAGTGRYEQYF
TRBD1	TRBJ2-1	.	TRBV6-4	TGTGCCAGCGGGGGGACAGGAAAATACAATGAGCAGTTCTTC	CASGGTGKYNEQFF
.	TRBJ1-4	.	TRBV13	TGTGCCAGCAGCTCAGGAGGACGGAGTAATGAAAAACTGTTTTTT	CASSSGGRSNEKLFF
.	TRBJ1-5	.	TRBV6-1	TGTGCCAGCAGTGAAAGGGGTCTTTACGAAGAGCCCCAGCATTTT	CASSERGLYEEPQHF
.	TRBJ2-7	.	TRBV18	TGTGCCAGCTCACCTTCCTCGGGGTCGGGCTACGAGCAGTACTTC	CASSPSSGSGYEQYF
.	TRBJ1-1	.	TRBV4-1	TGCGCCAGCCGGAGTGGGACTGAAGCTTTCTTT	CASRSGTEAFF
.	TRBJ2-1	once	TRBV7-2	TGTGCCAGCAGCTTACGGTACAATGAGCAGTTCTTC	CASSLRYNEQFF
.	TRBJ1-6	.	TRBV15	TGTGCCACCAGACGACAGAGAAATAATTCACCCCTCCACTTT	CATRRQRNNSPLHF
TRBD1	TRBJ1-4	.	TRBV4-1	TGCGCCAGCAGCCACGGACAGGGTCGCACTAATGAAAAACTGTTTTTT	CASSHGQGRTNEKLFF
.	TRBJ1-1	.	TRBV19	TGTGCCGTGGGGCCTCGGGACACTGAAGCTTTCTTT	CAVGPRDTEAFF
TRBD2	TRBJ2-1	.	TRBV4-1	TGCGCCAGCAGCCAGGCCAGCGGGATCGCCTACAATGAGCAGTTCTTC	CASSQASGIAYNEQFF
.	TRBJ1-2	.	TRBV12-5	TGTGCTAGTGGTTATCAGGGGAACTATGGCTACACCTTC	CASGYQGNYGYTF
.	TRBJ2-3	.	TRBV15	TGTGCCACCTGCCGGGGGAGCACAGATACGCAGTATTTT	CATCRGSTDTQYF
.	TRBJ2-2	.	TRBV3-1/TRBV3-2	TGTGCCAGCAGCCCCACTAGAGGGGAGCTGTTTTTT	CASSPTRGELFF
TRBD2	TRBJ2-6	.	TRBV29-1	TGCAGACTAGCGTGGGGAGCTGGGGCCAACGTCCTGACTTTC	CRLAWGAGANVLTF
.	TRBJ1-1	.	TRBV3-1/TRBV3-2	TGTGCCAGCAGCCAAGATCAGGGGATGAACACTGAAGCTTTCTTT	CASSQDQGMNTEAFF
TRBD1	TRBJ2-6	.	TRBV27	TGTGCCAGCAGGGTAGGACAGGTCCCGTCCGGGGCCAACGTCCTGACTTTC	CASRVGQVPSGANVLTF
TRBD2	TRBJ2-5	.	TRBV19	TGTGCCAGTAGTACGGGACTAGCGGAGAAAGAGACCCAGTACTTC	CASSTGLAEKETQYF
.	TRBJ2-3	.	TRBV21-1	TGTCCCGGGTGGGCACGCACAGATACGCAGTATTTT	CPGWARTDTQYF
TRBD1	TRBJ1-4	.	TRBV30	TGTGCCTGGTCCGGGACAGGGCGAGAAAAACTGTTTTTT	CAWSGTGREKLFF
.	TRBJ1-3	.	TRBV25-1	TGTGCCAGCAGTGAAGGGACGGTTGGCACCATATATTTT	CASSEGTVGTIYF